This T cell receptor (beta chain) was recovered during a study of blood T cell repertoires in COVID-19. The wider study: Sample material is recorded as cDNA or gDNA derived from T cells, B-cell-depleted T cells, or PBMCs.

This clone was detected only once. Under the authors' procedure: By means of reference gene primer amplification, nucleated cell counts were estimated. Produced via immunoSEQ multiplex PCR; TCRdb's table is partial and in-frame only. That table supplies the V and J calls and clone size; D and trimming were determined from the DNA. The profile covers roughly 400,000 clones, with 80% to 90% appearing a single time and roughly 1.1% taken by the ten largest. CDR1 is LGHDT, CDR2 YNNKEL, per germline (reference sequence). Trimming shortened V by 1 base and J by 3 bases, and 13 bases separated the two germline ends. CDR3 size: 16 residues. Researchers sorted participants into cohorts using their self-reported clinical history.

Sequenced material: PBMCs or T cells enriched from blood (not recorded which). The sequence derives from a man aged 30-40 years who had recovered from COVID-19. The J gene is TRBJ2-1, the V gene TRBV3-1 (or the pseudogene TRBV3-2), with D possibly TRBD2 on 6 matching bases. CDR3 loop: CASSQAGLLNYNEQFF. Here the CDR3 DNA reads TGTGCCAGCAGCCAAGCAGGACTACTCAACTACAATGAGCAGTTCTTC.